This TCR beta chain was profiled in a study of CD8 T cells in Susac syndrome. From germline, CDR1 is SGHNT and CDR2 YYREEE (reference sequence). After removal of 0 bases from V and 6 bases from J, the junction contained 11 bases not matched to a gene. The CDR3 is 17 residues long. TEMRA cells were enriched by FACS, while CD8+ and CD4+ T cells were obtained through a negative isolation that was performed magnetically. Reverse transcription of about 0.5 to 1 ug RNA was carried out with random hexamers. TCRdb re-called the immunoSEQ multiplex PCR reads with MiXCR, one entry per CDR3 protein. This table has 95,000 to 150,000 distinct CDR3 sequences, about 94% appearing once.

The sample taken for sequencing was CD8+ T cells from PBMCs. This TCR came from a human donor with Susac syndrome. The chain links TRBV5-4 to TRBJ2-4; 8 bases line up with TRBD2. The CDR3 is CASSLGPGTRLGNIQYF. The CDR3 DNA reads TGTGCCAGCAGCTTGGGGCCCGGGACTAGACTAGGAAACATTCAGTACTTC. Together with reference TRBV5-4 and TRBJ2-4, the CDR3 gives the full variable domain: ETGVTQSPTHLIKTRGQQVTLRCSSQSGHNTVSWYQQALGQGPQFIFQYYREEENGRGNFPPRFSGLQFPNYSSELNVNALELDDSALYLCASSLGPGTRLGNIQYFGAGTRLSVL.